This TCR beta chain derives from a study of CD8+ T cells in alopecia areata. Study observations and caveats: Clonality in lesional scalp, especially alopecia totalis/universalis, exceeded that of normal scalp.

Treatment here: oral pan-JAK inhibitor, 5-10 mg twice daily. Looked up from germline, CDR1 is SQVTM and CDR2 is ANQGSEA. This CDR3 has 12 amino acids. V lost 3 bases, J lost 4 bases, and 9 bases lay in between. As for this clone: The antigen remains undetermined.

Reverse transcription of extracted RNA yielded cDNA, which provided the sequencing template. Profiled with immunoSEQ multiplex PCR; TCRdb holds only in-frame clones, not every one. The table records 210,000 or so clones, 66% of them present only once. The rearrangement joins TRBV29-1 to TRBJ1-1; D is undetermined. Sequenced material: CD4+ T cells sorted from blood, taken around week 44, from a patient treated with tofacitinib. The clonotype comes from a human donor with alopecia areata. CDR3 region: CSVEGFSTEAFF. The CDR3 DNA is TGCAGCGTTGAGGGATTTAGCACTGAAGCTTTCTTT.